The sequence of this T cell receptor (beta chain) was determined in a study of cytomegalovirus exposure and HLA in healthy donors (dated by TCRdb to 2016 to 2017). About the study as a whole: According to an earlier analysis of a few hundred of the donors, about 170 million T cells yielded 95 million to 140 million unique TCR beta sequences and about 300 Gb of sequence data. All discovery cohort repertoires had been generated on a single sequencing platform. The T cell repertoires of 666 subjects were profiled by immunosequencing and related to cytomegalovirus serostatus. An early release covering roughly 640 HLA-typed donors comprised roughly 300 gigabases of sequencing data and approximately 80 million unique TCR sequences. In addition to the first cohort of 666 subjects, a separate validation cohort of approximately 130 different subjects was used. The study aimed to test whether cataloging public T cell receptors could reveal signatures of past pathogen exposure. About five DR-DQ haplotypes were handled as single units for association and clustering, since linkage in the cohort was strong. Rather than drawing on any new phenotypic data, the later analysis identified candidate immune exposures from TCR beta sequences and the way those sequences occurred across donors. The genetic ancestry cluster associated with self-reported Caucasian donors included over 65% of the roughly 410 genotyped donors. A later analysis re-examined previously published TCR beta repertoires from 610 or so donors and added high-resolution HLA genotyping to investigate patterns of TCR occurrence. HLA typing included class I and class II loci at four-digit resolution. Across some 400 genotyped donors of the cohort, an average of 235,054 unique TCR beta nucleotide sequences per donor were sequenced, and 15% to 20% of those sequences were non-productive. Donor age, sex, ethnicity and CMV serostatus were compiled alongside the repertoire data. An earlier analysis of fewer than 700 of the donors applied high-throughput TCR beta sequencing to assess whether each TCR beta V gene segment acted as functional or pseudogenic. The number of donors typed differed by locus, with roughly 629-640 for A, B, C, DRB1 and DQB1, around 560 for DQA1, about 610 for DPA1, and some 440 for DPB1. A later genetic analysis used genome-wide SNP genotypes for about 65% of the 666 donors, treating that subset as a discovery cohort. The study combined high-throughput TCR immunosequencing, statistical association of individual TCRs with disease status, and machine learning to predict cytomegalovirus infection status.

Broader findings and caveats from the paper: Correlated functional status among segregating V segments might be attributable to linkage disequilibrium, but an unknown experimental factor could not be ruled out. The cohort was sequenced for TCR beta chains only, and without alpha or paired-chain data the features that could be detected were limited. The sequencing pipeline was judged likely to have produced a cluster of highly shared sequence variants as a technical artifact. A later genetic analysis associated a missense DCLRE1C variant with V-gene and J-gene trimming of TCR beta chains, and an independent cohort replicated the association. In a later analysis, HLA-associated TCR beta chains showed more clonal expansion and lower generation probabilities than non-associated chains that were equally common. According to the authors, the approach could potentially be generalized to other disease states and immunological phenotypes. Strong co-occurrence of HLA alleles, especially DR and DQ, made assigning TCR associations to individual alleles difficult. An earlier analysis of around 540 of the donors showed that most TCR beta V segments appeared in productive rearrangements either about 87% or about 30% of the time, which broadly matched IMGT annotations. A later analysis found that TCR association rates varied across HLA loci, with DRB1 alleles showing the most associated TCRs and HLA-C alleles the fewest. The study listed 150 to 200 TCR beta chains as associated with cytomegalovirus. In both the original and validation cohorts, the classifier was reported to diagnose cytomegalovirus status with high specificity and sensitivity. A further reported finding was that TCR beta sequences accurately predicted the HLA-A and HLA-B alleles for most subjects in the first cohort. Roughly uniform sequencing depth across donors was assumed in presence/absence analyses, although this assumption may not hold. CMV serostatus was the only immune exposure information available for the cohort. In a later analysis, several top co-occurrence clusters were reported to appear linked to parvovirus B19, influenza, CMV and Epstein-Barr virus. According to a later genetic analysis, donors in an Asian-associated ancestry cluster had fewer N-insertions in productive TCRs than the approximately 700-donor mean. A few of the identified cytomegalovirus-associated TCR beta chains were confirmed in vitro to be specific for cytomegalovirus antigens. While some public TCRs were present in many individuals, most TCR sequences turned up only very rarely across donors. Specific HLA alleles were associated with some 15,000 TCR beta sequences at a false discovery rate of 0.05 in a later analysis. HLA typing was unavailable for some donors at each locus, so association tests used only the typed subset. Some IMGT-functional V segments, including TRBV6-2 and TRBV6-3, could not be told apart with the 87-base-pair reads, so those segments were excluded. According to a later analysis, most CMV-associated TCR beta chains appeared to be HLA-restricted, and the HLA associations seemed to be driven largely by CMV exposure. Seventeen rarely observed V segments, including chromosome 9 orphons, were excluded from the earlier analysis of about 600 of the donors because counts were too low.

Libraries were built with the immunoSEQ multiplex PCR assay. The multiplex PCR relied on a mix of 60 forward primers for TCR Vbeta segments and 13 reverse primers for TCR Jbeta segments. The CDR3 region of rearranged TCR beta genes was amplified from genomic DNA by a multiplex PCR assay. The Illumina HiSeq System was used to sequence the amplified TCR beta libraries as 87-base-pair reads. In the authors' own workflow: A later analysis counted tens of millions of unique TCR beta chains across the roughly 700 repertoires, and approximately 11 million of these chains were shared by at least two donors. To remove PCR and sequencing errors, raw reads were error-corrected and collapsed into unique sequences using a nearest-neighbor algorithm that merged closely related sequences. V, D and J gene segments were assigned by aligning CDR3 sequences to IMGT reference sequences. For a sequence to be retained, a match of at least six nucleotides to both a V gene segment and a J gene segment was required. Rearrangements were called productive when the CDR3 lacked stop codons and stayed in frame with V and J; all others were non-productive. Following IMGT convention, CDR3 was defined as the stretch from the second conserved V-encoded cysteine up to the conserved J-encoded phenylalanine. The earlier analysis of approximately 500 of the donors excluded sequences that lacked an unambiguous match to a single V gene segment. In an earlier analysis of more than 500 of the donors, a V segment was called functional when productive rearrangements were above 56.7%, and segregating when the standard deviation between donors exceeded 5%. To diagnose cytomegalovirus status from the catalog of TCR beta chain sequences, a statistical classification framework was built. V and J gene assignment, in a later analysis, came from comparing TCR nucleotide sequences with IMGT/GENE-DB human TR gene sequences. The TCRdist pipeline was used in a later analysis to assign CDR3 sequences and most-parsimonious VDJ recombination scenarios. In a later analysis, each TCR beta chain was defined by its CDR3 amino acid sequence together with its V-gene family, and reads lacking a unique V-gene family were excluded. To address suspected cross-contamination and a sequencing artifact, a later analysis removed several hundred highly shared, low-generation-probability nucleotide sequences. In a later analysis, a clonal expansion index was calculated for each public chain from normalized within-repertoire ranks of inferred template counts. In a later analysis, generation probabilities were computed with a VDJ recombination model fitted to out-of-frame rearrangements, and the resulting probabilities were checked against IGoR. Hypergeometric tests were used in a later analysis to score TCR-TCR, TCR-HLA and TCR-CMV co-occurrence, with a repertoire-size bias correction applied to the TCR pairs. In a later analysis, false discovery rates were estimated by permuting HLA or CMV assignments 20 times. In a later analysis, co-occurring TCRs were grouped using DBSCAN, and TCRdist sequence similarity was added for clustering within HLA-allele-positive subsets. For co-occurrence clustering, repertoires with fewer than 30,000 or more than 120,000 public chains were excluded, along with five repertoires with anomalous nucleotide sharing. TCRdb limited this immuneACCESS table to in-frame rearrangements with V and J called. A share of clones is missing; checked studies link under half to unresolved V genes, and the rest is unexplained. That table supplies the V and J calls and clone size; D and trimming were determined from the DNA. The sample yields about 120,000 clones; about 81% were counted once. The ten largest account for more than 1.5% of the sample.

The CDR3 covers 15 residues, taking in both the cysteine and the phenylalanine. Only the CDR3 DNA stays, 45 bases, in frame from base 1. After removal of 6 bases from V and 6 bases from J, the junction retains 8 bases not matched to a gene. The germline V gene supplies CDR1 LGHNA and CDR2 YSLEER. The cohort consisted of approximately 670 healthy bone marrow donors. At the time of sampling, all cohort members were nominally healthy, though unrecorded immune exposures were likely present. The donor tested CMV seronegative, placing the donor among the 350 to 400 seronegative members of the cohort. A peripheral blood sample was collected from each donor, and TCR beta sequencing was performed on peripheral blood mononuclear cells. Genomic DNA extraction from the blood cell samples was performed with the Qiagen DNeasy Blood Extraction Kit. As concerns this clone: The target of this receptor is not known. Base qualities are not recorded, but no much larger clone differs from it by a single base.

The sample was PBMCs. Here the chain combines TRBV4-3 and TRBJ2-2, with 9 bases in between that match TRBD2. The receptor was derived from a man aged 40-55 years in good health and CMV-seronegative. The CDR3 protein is CASSPGLAFPGELFF. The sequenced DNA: TGCGCCAGCAGTCCGGGACTAGCATTCCCCGGGGAGCTGTTTTTT.